The 13 T cell receptor beta chains below come from one sample, sequenced in a study of neurological immune-mediated disorders. One entry per CDR3 protein, called by TCRdb with MiXCR from the 5' RACE reads. The sample comprises around 64,000 distinct CDR3 sequences, roughly 12% of which are singletons, and about 11% rests with the top ten. The sequencing sample was made of PBMCs. These receptors originate from a woman between 55 and 75 years old with HTLV-1-associated myelopathy (HAM/TSP).

This clonotype was recorded at least ten times. The chain joins TRBV5-1 to TRBJ2-1; D possibly corresponds to TRBD2 (5 bases). Trimming took off 4 bases at V and 0 bases at J, with 8 bases between the two ends. The CDR3 consists of 14 residues. CDR1 SGHRS and CDR2 YFSETQ come from the germline V gene. The CDR3 sequence is CASSPGISYNEQFF. CDR3 sequence (DNA): TGCGCCAGCAGCCCGGGGATCTCCTACAATGAGCAGTTCTTC.

This clonotype was seen repeatedly, ten times or more. The V call is TRBV20-1, the J call TRBJ2-3; 8 bases agree with TRBD2. The ends lost 2 bases at V and 0 bases at J; junction bases unmatched: 4. This CDR3 is 15 amino acids long. In germline, CDR1 is DFQATT, CDR2 SNEGSKA (reference sequence). The CDR3 sequence: CSARSTSGSTDTQYF. The DNA for the CDR3 is TGCAGTGCTAGAAGCACTAGCGGTAGCACAGATACGCAGTATTTT.

This clonotype appeared many times. V and J are TRBV7-2 and TRBJ2-3; D is perhaps TRBD1 or TRBD2 (6 bases each). V lost 0 bases, J lost 2 bases, and 9 bases lay in between. Per the germline V gene, CDR1 is SGHTA and CDR2 is FQGNSA. This CDR3 is built from 15 residues. The CDR3 here is CASSLAGGDTDTQYF. For the CDR3, the DNA is TGTGCCAGCAGCTTAGCGGGGGGCGACACAGATACGCAGTATTTT.

In its sample, this clonotype was seen many times. This rearrangement joins TRBV7-2 to TRBJ2-1; 9 bases line up with TRBD2. The junction had 12 bases not matched to a gene; V was cut back by 0 bases and J by 9 bases. The CDR3 extends over 17 amino acids. Looked up from germline, CDR1 is SGHTA and CDR2 is FQGNSA. In DNA, the CDR3 is TGTGCCAGCAGCTTAGCAGCGGGAGGCATCCCGGGCGGTGAGCAGTTCTTC. Its protein is CASSLAAGGIPGGEQFF.

The table lists this clonotype with many counts. The chain joins TRBV11-2 to TRBJ1-1; 9 bases map to TRBD1. In germline, CDR1 is SGHAT, CDR2 FQNNGV. V was pared by 5 bases and J by 5 bases, with 3 bases of the junction left unmatched. This CDR3 has 13 residues. The CDR3 loop reads CASSPGTGTEAFF. In DNA, the CDR3 is TGTGCCAGCAGCCCCGGGACAGGGACTGAAGCTTTCTTT.

This clonotype was counted ten times or more. The V gene is TRBV7-8, the J gene TRBJ2-3, with TRBD1 matching over 9 bases. Germline V lookup: CDR1 SGHVS, CDR2 FQNEAQ. There are 18 residues in the CDR3. The V and J ends lost 4 bases and 5 bases, in that order; junction bases with no gene match: 16. Here the CDR3 reads CASSSTEVGTGLGDTQYF. CDR3 coding DNA: TGTGCCAGCAGCTCAACCGAAGTCGGGACAGGGTTGGGAGATACGCAGTATTTT.

In this sample, this clonotype turned up many times. The rearrangement joins TRBV7-9 to TRBJ1-1; TRBD1 matches at 11 bases. Germline trimming cut 5 bases from V and 4 bases from J; bases unmatched to any gene: 9. The CDR3 extends over 16 amino acids. CDR1 and CDR2 (germline): SEHNR, FQNEAQ (reference sequence). For the CDR3, the DNA is TGTGCCAGCAGCGTGGACAGGGGGCGAGGGGGCACTGAAGCTTTCTTT. Its translation: CASSVDRGRGGTEAFF.

There are many counts of this clonotype. The rearrangement links TRBV5-1 to TRBJ2-1; D could derive from TRBD1 or TRBD2 (5 bases each). The length of the CDR3 is 13 residues. CDR1 is SGHRS and CDR2 is YFSETQ in the germline V gene. V was trimmed by 3 bases and J by 9 bases, leaving 13 bases between them. The CDR3: CASSSGARGEQFF. Written as DNA, the CDR3 is TGCGCCAGCAGCTCCGGGGCAAGGGGTGAGCAGTTCTTC.

There are many counts of this clonotype. V and J are TRBV4-1 and TRBJ2-7; TRBD2 matches at 8 bases. This CDR3 has 15 amino acids. The V and J ends lost 1 base and 2 bases, in that order; junction bases with no gene match: 4. Germline CDR1 is MGHRA and CDR2 is YSYEKL. The CDR3 is CASSQVNSGTYEQYF. For the CDR3, the DNA is TGCGCCAGCAGCCAAGTAAATAGCGGGACCTACGAGCAGTACTTC.

This clonotype came up many times. The genes are TRBV20-1 and TRBJ2-1; no definite D call. The CDR3 is made up of 13 amino acids. The germline CDR1 and CDR2 sequences are DFQATT and SNEGSKA (reference sequence). With 1 base removed from V and 3 bases from J, the gap between germline ends came to 7 bases. The CDR3 bases are TGCAGTGCTAGAGGTGGCGACTACAATGAGCAGTTCTTC. It encodes CSARGGDYNEQFF.

This clonotype was counted at least ten times. The rearrangement uses TRBV7-2 and TRBJ2-7; the D is unclear. CDR1 and CDR2 (germline): SGHTA, FQGNSA. Trimming shortened V by 5 bases and J by 3 bases, and 14 bases separated the two germline ends. This CDR3 is built from 14 residues. Written as DNA, the CDR3 is TGTGCCAGCAGCGCATCAGGTACGCTCTACGAGCAGTACTTC. Translation gives CASSASGTLYEQYF.

The rearrangement uses TRBV5-5 and TRBJ1-1; TRBD1 matches at 7 bases. J was trimmed by 6 bases and V by 6 bases; bases with no gene match: 14. This CDR3 spans 15 amino acids. Germline CDR1 SGHKS, CDR2 YYEKEE (reference sequence). The CDR3, as DNA: TGTGCCAGCAACATGGTGGGGGCAGGGGGGGCTGAAGCTTTCTTT. As protein: CASNMVGAGGAEAFF.

This clonotype has at least ten counts. The V and J genes are TRBV7-2 and TRBJ1-5; D may be TRBD1 (5 bases). V gave up 5 bases and J gave up 6 bases, with 17 bases separating them. The germline gives CDR1 SGHTA, CDR2 FQGNSA. The CDR3 runs 15 residues. CDR3 in amino acids: CASSASQGLVQPQHF. The DNA of the CDR3 is TGTGCCAGCAGCGCCTCCCAGGGTTTGGTTCAGCCCCAGCATTTT. The full variable domain, its missing parts supplied by reference TRBV7-2 and TRBJ1-5, is GAGVSQSPSNKVTEKGKDVELRCDPISGHTALYWYRQSLGQGLEFLIYFQGNSAPDKSGLPSDRFSAERTGGSVSTLTIQRTQQEDSAVYLCASSASQGLVQPQHFGDGTRLSIL.